Sequencing of this T cell receptor beta chain was carried out in a study of chemoradiotherapy in HPV16-positive cancers. Study information: Candidate HPV-specific T-cell clones and common TCR motifs came from functional assays in a couple of HPV16-positive patients.

This CDR3 has 14 amino acids. The J segment lost 6 bases and the V segment lost 3 bases, leaving 3 bases of the junction unmatched. Germline CDR1 is LGHNA and CDR2 is YSLEER. Note on this clone: Antigen: not known.

Study outcomes and limitations: Non-HPV-specific T cells did not expand in tumors during treatment, whereas candidate HPV-specific clones and E7-related motifs did. Functional assays defining HPV-specific T cells used only a couple of HPV16-positive patients.

TCRdb's copy holds only in-frame clones and misses some; the assay was immunoSEQ multiplex PCR. The sample lists roughly 9,800 clones, more than 75% occurring once. The rearrangement joins TRBV4-3 to TRBJ2-2; TRBD1 aligns across 8 bases. This receptor was identified in a human donor with HPV-associated anogenital cancer. The starting material was blood, obtained from a patient who underwent chemoradiotherapy. The chain's CDR3 is CASSQTQGAGELFF. CDR3 in DNA: TGCGCCAGCAGCCAGACACAGGGGGCCGGGGAGCTGTTTTTT.